The T cell receptor (beta chain) described here comes from a study of response to subunit inactivated influenza vaccine. Comment on this clonotype: Its antigen is as yet unknown.

Findings and limits, study-wide: Each seasonal flu vaccination may recruit only limited new T cells, authors suggested.

TCRdb itself ran the RT-PCR reads through MiXCR, one entry per CDR3 protein. The sample lists around 580,000 distinct CDR3 sequences; 12% were seen once. The CDR3 consists of 13 residues. The germline V gene has CDR1 SGHRS and CDR2 YFSETQ. Trimming removed 0 bases at V and 5 bases at J, with 9 bases between. The sequence came from a man between 45 and 60 years old who received an inactivated influenza vaccine. V and J are TRBV5-1 and TRBJ2-7; D gene ambiguous. The specimen was PBMCs from blood, collected on the day of vaccination. The CDR3 here is CASSLVGNHEQYF. CDR3 coding DNA: TGCGCCAGCAGCTTGGTAGGGAACCACGAGCAGTACTTC.